These T cell receptor beta chains were read from a single sample in a study of blood T cell repertoires in COVID-19. The assay was immunoSEQ multiplex PCR, and TCRdb's table has in-frame clones only and misses some. The repertoire holds more than 90,000 clones, with approximately 70% as singletons. The sequenced material came from peripheral blood. The source is a woman aged 55 to 70 in a cohort sampled during active or convalescent COVID-19. Each CDR3 is given with its conserved first and last residue. A D gene is named only where the DNA matches it firmly. Size tells how often a clone was seen (once, few, many) or the class of an expanded clone, and some rows leave it out.

j_gene | d_gene | abundance | v_gene | CDR3aa | CDR3nt
TRBJ2-2 | TRBD1 | - | TRBV7-9 | CASSLMGQVRLNTGELFF | TGTGCCAGCAGCTTAATGGGACAGGTACGACTGAACACCGGGGAGCTGTTTTTT
TRBJ2-7 | TRBD1 | - | TRBV30 | CAWGQGEQYF | TGTGCCTGGGGACAGGGCGAGCAGTACTTC
TRBJ1-2 | - | - | TRBV19 | CATSTLGRAGYGYTF | TGTGCCACATCAACTTTAGGGAGGGCGGGCTATGGCTACACCTTC
TRBJ1-5 | TRBD1 | - | TRBV28 | CASSAVQGGTQPQHF | TGTGCCAGCAGTGCCGTACAGGGGGGAACCCAGCCCCAGCATTTT
TRBJ1-6 | - | once | TRBV14 | CASSQDWAGRSPLHF | TGTGCCAGCAGCCAAGATTGGGCAGGGCGATCACCCCTCCACTTT
TRBJ1-4 | TRBD1 | - | TRBV2 | CASREEGQTNEKLFF | TGTGCCAGCAGGGAAGAGGGACAGACTAATGAAAAACTGTTTTTT
TRBJ2-2 | TRBD1 | - | TRBV5-1 | CASSLFSSGQGWTGELFF | TGCGCCAGCAGCTTGTTTAGTTCAGGACAGGGCTGGACCGGGGAGCTGTTTTTT
TRBJ2-2 | TRBD2 | - | TRBV11-2 | CASSFGQWTGGDTGELFF | TGTGCCAGCAGCTTCGGGCAATGGACCGGGGGGGACACCGGGGAGCTGTTTTTT
TRBJ2-3 | - | once | TRBV5-4 | CASSRSSTLTDTQYF | TGTGCCAGCAGCCGCTCTAGTACGCTGACAGATACGCAGTATTTT
TRBJ2-2 | TRBD2 | - | TRBV4-1 | CASTRSGGGTGELFF | TGCGCCAGCACCCGGTCGGGGGGAGGCACCGGGGAGCTGTTTTTT
TRBJ1-6 | - | - | TRBV14 | CASSQYSYNSPLHF | TGTGCCAGCAGCCAATACTCCTATAATTCACCCCTCCACTTT
TRBJ1-5 | - | - | TRBV27 | CASSLTPGAFNQPQHF | TGTGCCAGCAGTTTAACCCCAGGGGCCTTCAATCAGCCCCAGCATTTT
TRBJ2-2 | - | - | TRBV7-8 | CASSLLGAGELFF | TGTGCCAGCAGCTTACTGGGAGCCGGGGAGCTGTTTTTT
TRBJ1-4 | - | - | TRBV3-1/TRBV3-2 | CASSQGSGGARILNGLFF | TGTGCCAGCAGCCAAGGGTCTGGAGGGGCGAGGATCCTCAACGGGCTGTTTTTT
TRBJ1-5 | - | - | TRBV5-1 | CASSLEGSNQPQHF | TGCGCCAGCAGCTTGGAGGGGAGCAATCAGCCCCAGCATTTT
TRBJ2-1 | - | - | TRBV18 | CASSPAKGLSTRSSSYNEQFF | TGTGCCAGCTCACCAGCCAAGGGACTCTCCACCCGTTCTAGCTCCTACAATGAGCAGTTCTTC
TRBJ1-1 | TRBD1 | few | TRBV5-1 | CASSGQGFSGTEAFF | TGCGCCAGCAGCGGACAGGGGTTCTCGGGCACTGAAGCTTTCTTT
TRBJ1-3 | - | - | TRBV5-6 | CASSLEDSGNTIYF | TGTGCCAGCAGCTTAGAGGACTCTGGAAACACCATATATTTT
TRBJ2-1 | TRBD2 | - | TRBV3-1/TRBV3-2 | CASSGRGGRWEFF | TGTGCCAGCAGTGGGCGGGGGGGCCGGTGGGAGTTCTTC
TRBJ1-1 | TRBD1 | - | TRBV7-9 | CASHNDRDGTEAFF | TGTGCCAGCCATAATGACAGGGATGGCACTGAAGCTTTCTTT
TRBJ2-7 | TRBD1 | - | TRBV27 | CASSLYWGQGQDNEQYF | TGTGCCAGCAGTTTATATTGGGGACAGGGTCAAGATAACGAGCAGTACTTC
TRBJ2-7 | - | many | TRBV28 | CASSRSAWVGGSF | TGTGCCAGCAGTAGGTCGGCCTGGGTAGGGGGTTCCTTC
TRBJ2-5 | TRBD2 | - | TRBV9 | CASSVQLAGGQETQYF | TGTGCCAGCAGCGTACAACTAGCGGGGGGGCAAGAGACCCAGTACTTC
TRBJ1-2 | TRBD1 | once | TRBV9 | CASSGQGTGLVDGYTF | TGTGCCAGCAGCGGCCAAGGGACAGGGTTGGTGGATGGCTACACCTTC
TRBJ2-3 | - | - | TRBV9 | CASSVGGDPRTDTQYF | TGTGCCAGCAGCGTAGGGGGGGATCCTCGCACAGATACGCAGTATTTT
TRBJ1-1 | - | - | TRBV5-1 | CASSLVLQANTEAFF | TGCGCCAGCAGCTTGGTGTTACAGGCGAACACTGAAGCTTTCTTT
TRBJ1-5 | TRBD1 | - | TRBV2 | CASSEAGTGGGQPQHF | TGTGCCAGCAGTGAAGCTGGCACAGGGGGAGGTCAGCCCCAGCATTTT
TRBJ2-2 | - | few | TRBV9 | CASSATGASYGELFF | TGTGCCAGCAGCGCCACAGGCGCGTCATACGGGGAGCTGTTTTTT
TRBJ1-5 | - | - | TRBV7-2 | CASSLGTNQRQHF | TGTGCCAGCAGCTTAGGTACCAATCAGCGCCAGCATTTT
TRBJ2-1 | TRBD1 | - | TRBV28 | CASSITLTGVECEQFF | TGTGCCAGCAGTATTACCCTGACAGGGGTCGAATGTGAGCAGTTCTTC
TRBJ2-2 | TRBD1 | - | TRBV7-7 | CASRSTTGGNTGELFF | TGTGCTAGCAGATCTACCACAGGGGGGAACACCGGGGAGCTGTTTTTT
TRBJ1-2 | - | - | TRBV28 | CASSSLLVYYGYTF | TGTGCCAGCAGTTCACTACTTGTTTACTATGGCTACACCTTC
TRBJ1-1 | TRBD1 | few | TRBV2 | CASSPTGGASTEAFF | TGTGCCAGCAGTCCAACAGGGGGCGCGAGCACTGAAGCTTTCTTT
TRBJ2-1 | - | - | TRBV27 | CASSLSRRLYNEQFF | TGTGCCAGCAGTTTATCAAGGCGGCTTTACAATGAGCAGTTCTTC
TRBJ1-3 | - | - | TRBV4-1 | CASSQDNRYGSGNTIYF | TGCGCCAGCAGCCAAGATAATCGGTACGGGTCTGGAAACACCATATATTTT
TRBJ2-3 | - | - | TRBV4-2 | CASSQEGGGLSTDTQYF | TGTGCCAGCAGCCAAGAGGGAGGGGGACTTAGCACAGATACGCAGTATTTT
TRBJ2-7 | - | - | TRBV6-2/TRBV6-3 | CASSYSSPGAYF | TGTGCCAGCAGTTACTCTTCGCCTGGGGCGTACTTC
TRBJ2-1 | TRBD2 | - | TRBV4-2 | CASSQDASGAYNEQFF | TGTGCCAGCAGCCAAGATGCTAGCGGGGCCTACAATGAGCAGTTCTTC
TRBJ2-5 | - | once | TRBV3-1/TRBV3-2 | CASSHRRGQETQYF | TGTGCCAGCAGCCACAGAAGGGGGCAAGAGACCCAGTACTTC
TRBJ2-3 | - | - | TRBV4-1 | CASSQAPNRGTDTQYF | TGCGCCAGCAGCCAAGCTCCCAACAGGGGCACAGATACGCAGTATTTT
TRBJ2-7 | TRBD2 | - | TRBV7-2 | CASSLAPRPSGGANEQYF | TGTGCCAGCAGCTTAGCCCCGCGGCCTAGCGGGGGGGCAAACGAGCAGTACTTC